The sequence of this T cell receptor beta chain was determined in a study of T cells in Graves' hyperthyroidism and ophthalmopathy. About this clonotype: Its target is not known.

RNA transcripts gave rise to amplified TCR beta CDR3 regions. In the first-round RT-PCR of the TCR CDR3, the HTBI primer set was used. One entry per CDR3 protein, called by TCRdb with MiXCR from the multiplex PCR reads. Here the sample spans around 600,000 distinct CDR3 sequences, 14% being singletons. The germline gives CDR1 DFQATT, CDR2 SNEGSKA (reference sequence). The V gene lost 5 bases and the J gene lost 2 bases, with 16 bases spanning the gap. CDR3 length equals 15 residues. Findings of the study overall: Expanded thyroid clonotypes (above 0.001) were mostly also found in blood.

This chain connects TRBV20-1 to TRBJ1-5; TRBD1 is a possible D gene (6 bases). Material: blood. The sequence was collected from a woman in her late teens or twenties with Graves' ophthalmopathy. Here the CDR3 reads CSAGPGGGGNQPQHF. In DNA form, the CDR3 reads TGCAGTGCTGGGCCCGGTGGGGGCGGCAATCAGCCCCAGCATTTT.